What follows is one TCR beta chain and its context. Its antigen is unknown. Amplified TCR beta CDR3 regions came from RNA transcripts. First-round RT-PCR of the TCR CDR3 relied on the HTBI primer set. TCRdb recomputed calls from the multiplex PCR reads with MiXCR, one row per CDR3 protein. Counted here are some 440,000 distinct CDR3 sequences, 15% to 19% occurring once; the ten biggest clones make up less than 15%. This sample was included in a study of T cells in Graves' hyperthyroidism and ophthalmopathy. No progression to ophthalmopathy during 18 months of follow-up defined stable disease. Diagnoses rested on clinical symptoms, serum thyroxine and TRAb, thyroid ultrasound and orbital computed tomography. Study results and caveats: Most clonotypes that expanded in the thyroid above 0.001 also showed up in blood.

The clonotype originates from a young woman with Graves' hyperthyroidism. Sequenced: blood.

CDR3 loop: CASSETGDLSQPQHF. CDR3 bases: TGTGCCAGCAGCGAAACAGGGGACCTCAGTCAGCCCCAGCATTTT. The chain joins TRBV3-1 to TRBJ1-5; 7 bases fit TRBD1. CDR3 length: 15 amino acids. Trimming at V came to 5 bases and at J to 6 bases, leaving 10 bases not matched to a gene. Germline V lookup: CDR1 LGHDT, CDR2 YNNKEL (reference sequence).